Sequencing of this T cell receptor (beta chain) was carried out in a study of T cells in localized non-small cell lung cancer. There are 16 residues in the CDR3. Germline values: CDR1 LNHDA, CDR2 SQIVND (reference sequence). Trimming removed 5 bases at V and 2 bases at J, with 16 bases between. Clones were read by immunoSEQ multiplex PCR, and TCRdb kept only the in-frame ones, dropping some. The table shows 50,000 or so clones, with around 81% occurring only once. Notes on this clone: Its antigen is undetermined.

Study findings and constraints: Adjacent lung held a median approximately 50 of the top 100 tumor clones.

The chain uses TRBV19 and TRBJ1-3; tentatively, D is TRBD1 (6 bases). The sequenced sample was peripheral blood, obtained before any cancer treatment. The clonotype originates from a female donor of 60 years or more with stage II squamous cell lung carcinoma. CDR3 loop: CASSPWAGTTGNTIYF. CDR3 coding DNA: TGTGCCAGTAGTCCTTGGGCGGGGACAACTGGAAACACCATATATTTT. The variable domain in full, completed from reference TRBV19 and TRBJ1-3, reads DGGITQSPKYLFRKEGQNVTLSCEQNLNHDAMYWYRQDPGQGLRLIYYSQIVNDFQKGDIAEGYSVSREKKESFPLTVTSAQKNPTAFYLCASSPWAGTTGNTIYFGEGSWLTVV.